Reported below is one TCR beta chain. Its antigen is unidentified. These data originate in a study of radiotherapy plus CTLA-4 blockade in lung cancer. About the research overall: Objective responses were seen in more than 15% of patients, disease control in approximately 30%.

Clones were read by immunoSEQ multiplex PCR, and TCRdb kept only the in-frame ones, dropping some. The top ten hold over 2% of the sample, which has tens of thousands of clones, 65% to 80% seen once. Overall study results and limits: Early clonal dynamics of blood T cells, together with interferon-beta, were reported as the best response predictor. Some TCR clones had been derived from tumors. These clones expanded in peripheral blood after radiotherapy plus ipilimumab.

Ipilimumab CTLA-4 blockade and focal radiation were given to patients with chemo-refractory metastatic non-small-cell lung cancer. The specimen was peripheral blood, collected from a patient treated with radiotherapy plus ipilimumab. This sequence was found in a human donor with non-small cell lung cancer whose response to radiotherapy plus ipilimumab could not be evaluated.

In DNA form, the CDR3 reads TGCGCCAGCAGCCCTTTCTCGACAGGGGAGGACTATGGCTACACCTTC. Protein product: CASSPFSTGEDYGYTF. This sequence joins TRBV4-1 and TRBJ1-2; 8 bases are a match to TRBD1. Germline assignment: CDR1 MGHRA and CDR2 YSYEKL. V lost 4 bases and J lost 3; bases outside the gene matches: 10. CDR3 length equals 16 residues.